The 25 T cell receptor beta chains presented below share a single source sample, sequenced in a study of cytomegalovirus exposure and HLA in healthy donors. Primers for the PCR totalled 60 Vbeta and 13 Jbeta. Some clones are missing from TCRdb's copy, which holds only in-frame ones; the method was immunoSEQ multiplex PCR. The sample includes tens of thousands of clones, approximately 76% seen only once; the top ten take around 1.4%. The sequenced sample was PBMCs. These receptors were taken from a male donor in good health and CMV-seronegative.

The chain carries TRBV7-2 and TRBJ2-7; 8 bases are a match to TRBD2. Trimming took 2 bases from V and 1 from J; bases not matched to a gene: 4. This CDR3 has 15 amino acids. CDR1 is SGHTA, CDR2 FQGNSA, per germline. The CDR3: CASSLQAGGSYEQYF. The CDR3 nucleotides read TGTGCCAGCAGCTTACAGGCGGGGGGATCCTACGAGCAGTACTTC. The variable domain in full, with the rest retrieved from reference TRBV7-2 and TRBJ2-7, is GAGVSQSPSNKVTEKGKDVELRCDPISGHTALYWYRQSLGQGLEFLIYFQGNSAPDKSGLPSDRFSAERTGGSVSTLTIQRTQQEDSAVYLCASSLQAGGSYEQYFGPGTRLTVT.

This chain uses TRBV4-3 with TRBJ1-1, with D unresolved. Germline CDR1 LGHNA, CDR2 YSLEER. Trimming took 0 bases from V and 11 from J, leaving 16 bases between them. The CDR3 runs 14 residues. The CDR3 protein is CASSQDERAGFAFF. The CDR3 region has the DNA TGCGCCAGCAGCCAAGACGAGAGGGCAGGTTTTGCTTTCTTT.

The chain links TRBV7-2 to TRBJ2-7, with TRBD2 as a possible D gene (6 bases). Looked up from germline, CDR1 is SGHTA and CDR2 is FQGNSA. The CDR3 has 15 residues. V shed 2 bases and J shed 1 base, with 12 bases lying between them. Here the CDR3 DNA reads TGTGCCAGCAGCTTATGGAGGGCCGTGTCCTACGAGCAGTACTTC. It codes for CASSLWRAVSYEQYF.

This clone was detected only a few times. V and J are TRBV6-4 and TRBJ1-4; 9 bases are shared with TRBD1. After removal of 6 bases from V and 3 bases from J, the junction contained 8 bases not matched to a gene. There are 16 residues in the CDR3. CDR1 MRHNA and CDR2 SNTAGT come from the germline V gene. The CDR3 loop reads CASRPGTGISNEKLFF. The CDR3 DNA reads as TGTGCCAGCAGGCCCGGGACAGGGATTTCTAATGAAAAACTGTTTTTT.

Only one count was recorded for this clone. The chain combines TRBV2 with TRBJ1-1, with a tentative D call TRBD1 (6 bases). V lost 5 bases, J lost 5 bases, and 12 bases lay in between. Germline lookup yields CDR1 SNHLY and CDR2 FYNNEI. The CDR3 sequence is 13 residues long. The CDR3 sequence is CASSPGVLTEAFF. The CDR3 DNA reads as TGTGCCAGCAGTCCAGGGGTGTTAACTGAAGCTTTCTTT.

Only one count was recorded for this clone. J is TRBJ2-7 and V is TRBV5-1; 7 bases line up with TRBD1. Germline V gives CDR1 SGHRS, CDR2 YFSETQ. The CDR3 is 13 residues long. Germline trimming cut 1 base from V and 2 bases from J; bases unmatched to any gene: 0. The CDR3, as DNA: TGCGCCAGCAGCTTGCAGGGGGCCTACGAGCAGTACTTC. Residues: CASSLQGAYEQYF.

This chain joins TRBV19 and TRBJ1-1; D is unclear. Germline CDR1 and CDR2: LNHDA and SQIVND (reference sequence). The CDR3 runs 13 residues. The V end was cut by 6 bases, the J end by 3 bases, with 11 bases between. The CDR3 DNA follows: TGTGCCAGTAGCACATTTGTGGACACTGAAGCTTTCTTT. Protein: CASSTFVDTEAFF.

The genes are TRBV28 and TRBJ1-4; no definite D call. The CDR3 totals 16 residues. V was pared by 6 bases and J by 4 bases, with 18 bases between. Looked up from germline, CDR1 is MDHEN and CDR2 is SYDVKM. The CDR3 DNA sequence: TGTGCCAGCAGATCCCCTGCAGGCGGGTTTAATGAAAAACTGTTTTTT. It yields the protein CASRSPAGGFNEKLFF.

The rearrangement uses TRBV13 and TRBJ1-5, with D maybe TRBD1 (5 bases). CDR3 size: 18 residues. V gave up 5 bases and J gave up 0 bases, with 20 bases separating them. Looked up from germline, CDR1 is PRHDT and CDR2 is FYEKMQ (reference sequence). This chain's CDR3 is CASSDSGGSGNSNQPQHF. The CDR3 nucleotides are TGTGCCAGCAGCGACTCTGGGGGGTCGGGGAATAGCAATCAGCCCCAGCATTTT.

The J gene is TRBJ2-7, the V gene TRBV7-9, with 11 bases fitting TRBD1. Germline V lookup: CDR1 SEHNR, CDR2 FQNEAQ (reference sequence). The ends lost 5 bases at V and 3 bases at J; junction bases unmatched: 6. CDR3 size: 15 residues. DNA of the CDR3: TGTGCCAGCAGCGTCACCGGGACAGGGGGCTACGAGCAGTACTTC. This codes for CASSVTGTGGYEQYF.

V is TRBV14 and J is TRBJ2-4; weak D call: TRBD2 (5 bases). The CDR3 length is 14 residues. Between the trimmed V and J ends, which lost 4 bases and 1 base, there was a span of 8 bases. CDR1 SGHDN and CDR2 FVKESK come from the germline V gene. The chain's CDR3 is CASSPRGAKNIQYF. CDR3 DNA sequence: TGTGCCAGCAGCCCGAGAGGGGCCAAAAACATTCAGTACTTC.

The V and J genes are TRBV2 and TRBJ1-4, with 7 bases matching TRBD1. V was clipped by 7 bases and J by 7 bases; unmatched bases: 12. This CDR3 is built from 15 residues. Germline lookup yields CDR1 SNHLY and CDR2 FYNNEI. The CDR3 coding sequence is TGTGCCAGCACCGGAGGGTGGACAGGAGTTGAAAAACTGTTTTTT. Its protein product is CASTGGWTGVEKLFF.

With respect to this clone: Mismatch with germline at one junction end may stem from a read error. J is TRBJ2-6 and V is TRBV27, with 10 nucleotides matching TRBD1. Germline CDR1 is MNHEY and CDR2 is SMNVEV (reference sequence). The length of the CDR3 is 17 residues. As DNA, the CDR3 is TGTGCCAGCAGTCCGGGACAGGGGTTCTCTGGGGCCAACGGCCTGACTTTC. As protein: CASSPGQGFSGANGLTF.

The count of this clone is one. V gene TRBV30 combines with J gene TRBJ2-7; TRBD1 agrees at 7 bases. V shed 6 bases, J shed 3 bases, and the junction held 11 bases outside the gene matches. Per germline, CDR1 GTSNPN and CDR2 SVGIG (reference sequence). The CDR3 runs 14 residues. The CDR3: CACTTRDRHYEQYF. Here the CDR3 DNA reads TGTGCCTGCACAACCCGGGACAGACACTACGAGCAGTACTTC.

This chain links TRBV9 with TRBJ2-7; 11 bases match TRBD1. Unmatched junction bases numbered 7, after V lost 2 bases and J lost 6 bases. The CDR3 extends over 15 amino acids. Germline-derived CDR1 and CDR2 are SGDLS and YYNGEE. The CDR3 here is CASSVGQGAAGEQYF. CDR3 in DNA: TGTGCCAGCAGCGTCGGACAGGGGGCGGCGGGCGAGCAGTACTTC.

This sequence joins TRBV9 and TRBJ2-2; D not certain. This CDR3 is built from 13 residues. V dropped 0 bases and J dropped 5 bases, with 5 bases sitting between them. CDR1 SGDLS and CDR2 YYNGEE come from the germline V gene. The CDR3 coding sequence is TGTGCCAGCAGCGTAGACGGGACCGGGGAGCTGTTTTTT. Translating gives CASSVDGTGELFF.

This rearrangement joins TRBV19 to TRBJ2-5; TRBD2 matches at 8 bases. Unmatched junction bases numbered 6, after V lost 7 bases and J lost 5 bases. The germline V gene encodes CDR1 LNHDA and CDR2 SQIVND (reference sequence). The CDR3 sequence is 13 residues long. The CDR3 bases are TGTGCCAGTACCAGCGGGAGCGGGGAGACCCAGTACTTC. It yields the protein CASTSGSGETQYF.

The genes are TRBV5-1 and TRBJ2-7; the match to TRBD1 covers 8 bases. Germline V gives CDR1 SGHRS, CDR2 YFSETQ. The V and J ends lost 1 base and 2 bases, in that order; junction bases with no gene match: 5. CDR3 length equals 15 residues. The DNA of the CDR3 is TGCGCCAGCAGCTTGAGGGGACAGGATACCTACGAGCAGTACTTC. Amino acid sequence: CASSLRGQDTYEQYF. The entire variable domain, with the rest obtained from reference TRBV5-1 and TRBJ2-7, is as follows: KAGVTQTPRYLIKTRGQQVTLSCSPISGHRSVSWYQQTPGQGLQFLFEYFSETQRNKGNFPGRFSGRQFSNSRSEMNVSTLELGDSALYLCASSLRGQDTYEQYFGPGTRLTVT.

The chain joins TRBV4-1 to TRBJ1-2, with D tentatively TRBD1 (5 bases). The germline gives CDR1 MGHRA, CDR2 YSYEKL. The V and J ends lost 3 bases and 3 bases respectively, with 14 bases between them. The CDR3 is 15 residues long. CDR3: CASSQDAQGHYGYTF. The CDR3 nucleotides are TGCGCCAGCAGCCAGGACGCCCAGGGTCACTATGGCTACACCTTC.

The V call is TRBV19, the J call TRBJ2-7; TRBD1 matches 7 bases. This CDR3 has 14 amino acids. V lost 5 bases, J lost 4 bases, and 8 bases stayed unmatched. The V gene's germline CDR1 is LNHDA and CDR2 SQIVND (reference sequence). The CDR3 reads CASSSGTEKYEQYF. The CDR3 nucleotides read TGTGCCAGTAGTTCCGGGACAGAAAAGTACGAGCAGTACTTC.

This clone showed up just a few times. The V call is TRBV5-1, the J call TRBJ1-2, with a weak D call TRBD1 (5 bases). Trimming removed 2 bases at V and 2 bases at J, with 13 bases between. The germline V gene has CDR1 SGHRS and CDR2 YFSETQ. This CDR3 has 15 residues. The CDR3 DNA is TGCGCCAGCAGCTTAGGTCCGGGGGGAAACTATGGCTACACCTTC. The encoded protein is CASSLGPGGNYGYTF.

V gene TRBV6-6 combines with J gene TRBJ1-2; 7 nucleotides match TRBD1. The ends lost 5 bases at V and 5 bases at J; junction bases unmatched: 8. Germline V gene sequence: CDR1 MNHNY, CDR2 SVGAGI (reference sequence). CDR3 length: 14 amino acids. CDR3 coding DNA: TGTGCCAGCAGTACACAGGGGTATAGGTATGGCTACACCTTC. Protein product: CASSTQGYRYGYTF.

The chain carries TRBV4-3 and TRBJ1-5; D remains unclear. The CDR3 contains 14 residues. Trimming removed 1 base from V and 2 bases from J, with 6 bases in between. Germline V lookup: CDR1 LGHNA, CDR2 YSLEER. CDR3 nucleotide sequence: TGCGCCAGCAGCCAAGTACTCGGCAATCAGCCCCAGCATTTT. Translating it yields CASSQVLGNQPQHF.

CDR3 nucleotide sequence: TGTGCCAGCAGCAAACCTTTTTTCTACGAGCAGTACTTC. This encodes CASSKPFFYEQYF. The V gene is TRBV21-1, the J gene TRBJ2-7; the table's D call of TRBD2 was not tested on the DNA. TRBV21-1 is annotated as a pseudogene. There are 13 residues in the CDR3.

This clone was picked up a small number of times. The CDR3 DNA reads as TGTGCCAGCAGTGAAGGCGGTATCGGTACCGTCCAAGAGACCCAGTACTTC. Translating gives CASSEGGIGTVQETQYF. The chain is built from TRBV2 and TRBJ2-5, with D unclear. The CDR3 contains 17 residues. V lost 1 base to trimming and J lost 1 base, with 16 bases between them. Germline V gene lookup returns CDR1 SNHLY and CDR2 FYNNEI.